The rows below give T cell receptor beta chains drawn from one sample of a study of spatial heterogeneity in lung cancer. TCRdb re-derived calls from the 5' RACE reads in MiXCR, one entry per CDR3 protein. The data hold roughly 15,000 distinct CDR3 sequences, with about 4.8% observed a single time. Here the sequenced sample was lung tumor tissue, taken at surgery. The receptors here all came from a female donor with early-stage non-small cell lung cancer. Both conserved end residues are part of each CDR3. D genes are given only for firm matches. Clone size, where shown, is once, few, many, or a class for clones that have expanded.

>TRBJ2-2|many|TRBV5-1|TRBD2
CASSRLAGGPAGTGELFF
TGCGCCAGCAGCCGACTAGCGGGGGGCCCTGCGGGGACCGGGGAGCTGTTTTTT
>TRBJ2-5|many|TRBV12-3/TRBV12-4|TRBD2
CASRPGTSGGYQETQYF
TGTGCCAGCCGCCCCGGGACTAGCGGGGGGTACCAAGAGACCCAGTACTTC
>TRBJ1-4|many|TRBV5-1|TRBD1
CASRTLGTGIEKLFF
TGCGCCAGCAGAACCCTTGGGACAGGGATTGAAAAACTGTTTTTT
>TRBJ2-7|many|TRBV29-1|TRBD1
CSYTGGSHEQYF
TGCAGCTACACAGGGGGGAGCCACGAGCAGTACTTC
>TRBJ2-2|many|TRBV5-1|-
CASSPQQGNTGELFF
TGCGCCAGCAGCCCCCAGCAGGGGAACACCGGGGAGCTGTTTTTT
>TRBJ2-3|many|TRBV6-2/TRBV6-3|-
CASRGIGTDTQYF
TGTGCCAGCAGAGGGATCGGCACAGATACGCAGTATTTT
>TRBJ1-1|many|TRBV7-9|-
CASSLDTSALSPVGTEAFF
TGTGCCAGCAGCTTAGATACGTCCGCACTTAGCCCCGTTGGCACTGAAGCTTTCTTT
>TRBJ2-1|many|TRBV3-1|TRBD1
CASSSRDRAYNEQFF
TGTGCCAGCAGCAGCCGGGACAGGGCCTACAATGAGCAGTTCTTC
>TRBJ1-4|many|TRBV28|-
CASSLTGTKLFF
TGTGCCAGCAGTTTGACCGGGACGAAACTGTTTTTT
>TRBJ2-7|many|TRBV5-1|-
CASSRQRDYEQYF
TGCGCCAGCAGCCGGCAGAGGGACTACGAGCAGTACTTC
>TRBJ1-1|many|TRBV9|-
CASSVDAQGGQAFF
TGTGCCAGCAGCGTGGACGCACAGGGAGGGCAAGCTTTCTTT
>TRBJ2-1|-|TRBV10-1|TRBD2
CASSPGLAGGRQFF
TGCGCCAGCAGCCCTGGACTAGCGGGGGGCCGGCAGTTCTTC
>TRBJ1-1|many|TRBV18|-
CASSREANTEAFF
TGTGCCAGCTCACGGGAAGCGAACACTGAAGCTTTCTTT
>TRBJ1-5|many|TRBV7-2|-
CASSLISGGNQPQHF
TGTGCCAGCAGCTTAATTAGCGGGGGCAATCAGCCCCAGCATTTT
>TRBJ2-3|many|TRBV2|-
CASSRGAMKLSSSTDTQYF
TGTGCCAGCAGCCGAGGGGCTATGAAACTATCCTCTAGCACAGATACGCAGTATTTT
>TRBJ1-1|-|TRBV3-1|-
CASSQDNREAFF
TGTGCCAGCAGCCAAGACAACAGGGAGGCTTTCTTT
>TRBJ2-1|few|TRBV12-3/TRBV12-4|TRBD2
CASSPWGGFVYNEQFF
TGTGCCAGCAGTCCTTGGGGGGGGTTTGTCTACAATGAGCAGTTCTTC
>TRBJ2-1|many|TRBV20-1|-
CSAREEVLGQFF
TGCAGTGCTCGTGAAGAGGTCCTGGGGCAGTTCTTC
>TRBJ2-3|many|TRBV6-5|-
CASSPRMSTDTQYF
TGTGCCAGCAGCCCCCGCATGAGCACAGATACGCAGTATTTT
>TRBJ2-7|few|TRBV10-2|TRBD1
CASRSGTGLYEQYF
TGCGCCAGCCGTTCCGGGACAGGTCTTTACGAGCAGTACTTC
>TRBJ2-5|many|TRBV7-2|TRBD2
CASSLPLTSGGEETQYF
TGTGCCAGCAGCTTACCCCTGACTAGCGGGGGGGAAGAAACCCAGTACTTC
>TRBJ2-3|few|TRBV12-3/TRBV12-4|-
CASSPQGSRTDTQYF
TGTGCCAGCAGTCCGCAGGGTAGCCGCACAGATACGCAGTATTTT
>TRBJ2-2|many|TRBV28|-
CASRSLSNTGELFF
TGTGCCAGCAGGTCCCTCTCTAACACCGGGGAGCTGTTTTTT
>TRBJ2-7|many|TRBV11-2|TRBD2
CASSLESGGSSYEQYF
TGTGCCAGCAGCTTAGAAAGCGGGGGTAGCTCCTACGAGCAGTACTTC
>TRBJ2-7|medium-sized|TRBV6-2/TRBV6-3|-
CASSYKGTYEQYF
TGTGCCAGCAGTTACAAGGGGACCTACGAGCAGTACTTC
>TRBJ1-5|many|TRBV6-6|-
CASSYQGSQPQHF
TGTGCCAGCAGTTACCAGGGTAGTCAGCCCCAGCATTTT
>TRBJ1-1|many|TRBV10-3|-
CAISESARWEAFF
TGTGCCATCAGTGAGTCTGCCAGGTGGGAAGCTTTCTTT
>TRBJ2-2|-|TRBV12-3/TRBV12-4|TRBD1
CASSFTGGGTGELFF
TGTGCCAGCAGTTTTACAGGGGGCGGCACCGGGGAGCTGTTTTTT
>TRBJ2-7|many|TRBV6-6|TRBD1
CASRDAGTGATYEQYF
TGTGCCAGCAGAGACGCCGGGACAGGGGCGACCTACGAGCAGTACTTC
>TRBJ2-7|many|TRBV5-6|-
CASSLARAYEQYF
TGTGCCAGCAGCTTAGCCAGGGCCTACGAGCAGTACTTC
>TRBJ2-1|many|TRBV25-1|TRBD2
CASSAVAGGILDNEQFF
TGTGCCAGCAGTGCCGTAGCGGGGGGGATCTTGGACAATGAGCAGTTCTTC
>TRBJ1-6|few|TRBV3-1|-
CASSQDGGLPLHF
TGTGCCAGCAGCCAAGATGGGGGGTTACCCCTCCACTTT
>TRBJ1-4|many|TRBV5-4|TRBD1
CASSGQATGDNEKLFF
TGTGCCAGCAGCGGACAGGCCACAGGGGATAATGAAAAACTGTTTTTT
>TRBJ2-3|-|TRBV12-3/TRBV12-4|TRBD2
CASSAQAGGFTDTQYF
TGTGCCAGCAGTGCTCAAGCGGGGGGATTCACAGATACGCAGTATTTT
>TRBJ1-5|few|TRBV7-8|-
CASSPERGGGNQPQHF
TGTGCCAGCAGCCCGGAGAGGGGGGGAGGCAATCAGCCCCAGCATTTT
>TRBJ1-4|many|TRBV10-2|-
CASRDPSTGGREKLFF
TGCGCCAGCAGAGACCCCTCCACGGGGGGGCGCGAAAAACTGTTTTTT
>TRBJ1-5|many|TRBV10-2|-
CASSEFPGLSNQPQHF
TGCGCCAGCAGTGAGTTCCCGGGACTGAGCAATCAGCCCCAGCATTTT
>TRBJ2-3|few|TRBV7-2|-
CASSLRWASTDTQYF
TGTGCCAGCAGCTTAAGGTGGGCTAGCACAGATACGCAGTATTTT
>TRBJ2-1|-|TRBV4-3|TRBD1
CASSQDGTGRGNEQFF
TGCGCCAGCAGCCAAGATGGGACAGGGCGTGGCAATGAGCAGTTCTTC
>TRBJ2-7|many|TRBV20-1|-
CSATPYGGRGGYEQYF
TGCAGTGCCACTCCATATGGGGGCAGGGGTGGGTACGAGCAGTACTTC
>TRBJ2-2|many|TRBV5-4|-
CASSLAADTGELFF
TGTGCCAGCAGCTTGGCCGCGGACACCGGGGAGCTGTTTTTT
>TRBJ1-6|many|TRBV2|TRBD1
CASRDRGSSPLHF
TGTGCCAGCAGGGACAGGGGGAGTTCACCCCTCCACTTT
>TRBJ2-1|large|TRBV7-3|-
CASSHVVSHGEQFF
TGTGCCAGCAGCCACGTAGTGTCCCACGGTGAGCAGTTCTTC
>TRBJ1-6|many|TRBV5-6|TRBD1
CASSLVQGDNSPLHF
TGTGCCAGCAGCTTGGTGCAGGGGGATAATTCACCCCTCCACTTT
>TRBJ2-5|few|TRBV20-1|-
CSARENTETQYF
TGCAGTGCTAGAGAAAATACCGAGACCCAGTACTTC
>TRBJ2-2|many|TRBV27|TRBD1
CASSLLGTGEDTGELFF
TGTGCCAGCAGTTTACTCGGGACAGGGGAAGACACCGGGGAGCTGTTTTTT
>TRBJ1-6|many|TRBV2|-
CASSEHSSNSPLHF
TGTGCCAGCAGTGAACACAGCTCTAATTCACCCCTCCACTTT
>TRBJ2-3|many|TRBV27|-
CASSFGSYTDTQYF
TGTGCCAGCAGTTTCGGGAGCTACACAGATACGCAGTATTTT
>TRBJ2-1|many|TRBV7-9|-
CASSRYNEQFF
TGTGCCAGCAGCCGGTACAATGAGCAGTTCTTC
>TRBJ1-1|many|TRBV11-3|TRBD1
CASSGDSTEAFF
TGTGCCAGCAGCGGGGACAGCACTGAAGCTTTCTTT
>TRBJ2-5|-|TRBV7-2|-
CASSFSGTSLETQYF
TGTGCCAGCAGCTTCTCCGGGACTTCCCTGGAGACCCAGTACTTC
>TRBJ2-3|many|TRBV7-3|TRBD2
CASSPRGGDYDTQYF
TGTGCCAGCAGCCCCCGCGGGGGGGACTACGATACGCAGTATTTT
>TRBJ2-3|many|TRBV20-1|TRBD2
CSAPSSGGADTQYF
TGCAGTGCTCCGTCTAGCGGGGGGGCGGATACGCAGTATTTT
>TRBJ1-5|few|TRBV20-1|TRBD1
CSATSPRTGDQPQHF
TGCAGTGCTACCTCCCCGAGGACAGGGGATCAGCCCCAGCATTTT
>TRBJ2-7|many|TRBV2|TRBD2
CASRKGTSSGSFYEQYF
TGTGCCAGCAGAAAAGGGACTAGCTCCGGTTCTTTCTACGAGCAGTACTTC
>TRBJ2-2|few|TRBV5-1|-
CASSPGTPNTGELFF
TGCGCCAGCAGCCCGGGGACACCGAACACCGGGGAGCTGTTTTTT
>TRBJ2-2|many|TRBV18|-
CASSPSIQNTGELFF
TGTGCCAGCTCACCATCTATCCAGAACACCGGGGAGCTGTTTTTT
>TRBJ1-2|many|TRBV7-9|-
CASSFNRDRYGYTF
TGTGCCAGCAGCTTTAACAGGGACCGCTATGGCTACACCTTC
>TRBJ1-2|-|TRBV12-3/TRBV12-4|-
CASSFQAYGYTF
TGTGCCAGCAGTTTTCAGGCCTATGGCTACACCTTC